This TCR beta chain was profiled in a study of T cells after yellow fever vaccination. The length of the CDR3 is 16 residues. Germline assignment: CDR1 SGHKS and CDR2 YYEKEE (reference sequence). Losses at the gene ends were 3 bases for V and 4 bases for J; bases not matched to a gene: 10. TCRdb reprocessed the 5' RACE reads with MiXCR, giving one entry per CDR3 protein. The table lists about 260,000 distinct CDR3 sequences, approximately 12% of them singletons, with roughly 0.5% in the top ten. Broader study findings: Clonotypes found in both CD4 and CD8 compartments made up a small share. Boosting was followed by the reappearance of most primary-vaccination clones (roughly 95% CD4, about 88% CD8).

Turning to this clonotype: What it binds is not known.

Here the sequenced sample was CD4+ T cells sorted from PBMCs, taken 45 days after the yellow fever booster vaccination. This chain uses TRBV5-5 with TRBJ1-5, with 7 bases identical to TRBD1. The TCR originated in a man aged 25-45 years who received the YFV17D yellow fever vaccine. CDR3 bases: TGTGCCAGCAGCTGGACTACCGGGACAGTAAATCAGCCCCAGCATTTT. Translating it yields CASSWTTGTVNQPQHF. Drawing the rest from reference TRBV5-5 and TRBJ1-5, the complete variable domain is DAGVTQSPTHLIKTRGQQVTLRCSPISGHKSVSWYQQVLGQGPQFIFQYYEKEERGRGNFPDRFSARQFPNYSSELNVNALLLGDSALYLCASSWTTGTVNQPQHFGDGTRLSIL.